The 15 T cell receptor beta chains in this list originate from one sample, sequenced in a study of follicular helper T cells after annual influenza vaccination. Time point indicated: 2014-2015 season, 7 days after vaccination. Repertoires were generated with immunoSEQ multiplex PCR, while TCRdb's copy carries only in-frame clones and drops some. The sample consists of some 15,000 clones, approximately 84% of them appearing once. The input for sequencing was CXCR5+ CD38- circulating T follicular helper cells from blood, taken 7 days after influenza vaccination. Subset meaning: circulating Tfh, non-naive CD4+CXCR5+PD-1+ (ICOS+CD38+ or ICOS-CD38-). All receptors derive from an adult who received the influenza vaccine.

The V gene is TRBV19, the J gene TRBJ2-1, with 14 bases fitting TRBD2. The CDR3 has 16 residues. Germline V gene lookup returns CDR1 LNHDA and CDR2 SQIVND (reference sequence). V trimming: 6 bases; J trimming: 0 bases; junction bases outside the gene matches: 1. In nucleotides, the CDR3 is TGTGCCAGTAGAGGACTAGCGGGAGGCTCCTACAATGAGCAGTTCTTC. Protein: CASRGLAGGSYNEQFF. The complete variable domain, with remaining parts taken from reference TRBV19 and TRBJ2-1, reads DGGITQSPKYLFRKEGQNVTLSCEQNLNHDAMYWYRQDPGQGLRLIYYSQIVNDFQKGDIAEGYSVSREKKESFPLTVTSAQKNPTAFYLCASRGLAGGSYNEQFFGPGTRLTVL.

The genes are TRBV4-1 and TRBJ1-1, with no clear D. The V end lost 0 bases, the J end lost 5 bases, and 10 bases lay between the germline ends. There are 14 residues in the CDR3. Looked up from germline, CDR1 is MGHRA and CDR2 is YSYEKL. The CDR3, as DNA: TGCGCCAGCAGCCAAGATATGAGGATAACTGAAGCTTTCTTT. Protein product: CASSQDMRITEAFF.

V gene TRBV5-1 combines with J gene TRBJ2-1; no definite D call. This CDR3 is 14 amino acids long. The germline V gene encodes CDR1 SGHRS and CDR2 YFSETQ. Trimming shortened V by 0 bases and J by 0 bases, and 4 bases separated the two germline ends. In nucleotides, the CDR3 is TGCGCCAGCAGCTTGGTCCTCTCCTACAATGAGCAGTTCTTC. It encodes CASSLVLSYNEQFF.

This chain connects TRBV27 to TRBJ1-6; the D is unclear. Germline V gene lookup returns CDR1 MNHEY and CDR2 SMNVEV (reference sequence). V was pared by 3 bases and J by 7 bases, with 10 bases between. The length of the CDR3 is 14 residues. The CDR3 loop is CASSLPALNSPLHF. The CDR3 coding sequence is TGTGCCAGCAGTTTGCCGGCACTAAATTCACCCCTCCACTTT.

The rearrangement links TRBV11-3 to TRBJ1-1; D is possibly TRBD1 (5 bases). The V end was cut by 6 bases, the J end by 1 base, with 9 bases between. The CDR3 is 13 residues long. Germline V lookup: CDR1 SGHNT, CDR2 YENEEA. The CDR3 coding sequence is TGTGCCAGCAGTCAACAGGAGAACACTGAAGCTTTCTTT. Its translation: CASSQQENTEAFF.

The chain employs TRBV5-1 and TRBJ1-3; 7 bases map to TRBD1. Germline V gene lookup returns CDR1 SGHRS and CDR2 YFSETQ. The CDR3 has 14 amino acids. V dropped 4 bases and J dropped 5; count of bases not matched to a gene: 6. CDR3 residues: CASSPGTARNTIYF. In DNA, the CDR3 is TGCGCCAGCAGCCCAGGGACAGCCAGAAACACCATATATTTT.

V is TRBV5-4 and J is TRBJ2-7; TRBD2 matches 11 bases. The CDR3 has 17 residues. Germline lookup yields CDR1 SGHNT and CDR2 YYREEE (reference sequence). J lost 0 bases, V lost 5 bases, and 10 bases had no gene match. DNA of the CDR3: TGTGCCAGCAGTAGCGGGAGGGCCGCCTCAGTCTCCTACGAGCAGTACTTC. As protein: CASSSGRAASVSYEQYF.

The CDR3 loop is CASSLRDNEQFF. The CDR3 DNA sequence: TGCGCCAGCAGCTTGCGAGACAATGAGCAGTTCTTC. V gene TRBV5-1 combines with J gene TRBJ2-1; D remains unclear. The germline V gene has CDR1 SGHRS and CDR2 YFSETQ. With 1 base removed from V and 5 bases from J, the gap between germline ends came to 4 bases. The CDR3 consists of 12 residues.

This sequence joins TRBV4-2 and TRBJ2-3; 16 positions agree with TRBD2. The CDR3 has 18 amino acids. The germline V gene encodes CDR1 LGHNA and CDR2 YNFKEQ. V lost 4 bases to trimming and J lost 2 bases; unmatched junction nucleotides: 6. The CDR3 nucleotides are TGTGCCAGCAGCCTGGGACTAGCGGGAGGGCGAAACACAGATACGCAGTATTTT. Translation gives CASSLGLAGGRNTDTQYF.

The chain combines TRBV27 with TRBJ2-3, with 13 bases that match TRBD2. Looked up from germline, CDR1 is MNHEY and CDR2 is SMNVEV (reference sequence). Germline trimming cut 8 bases from V and 3 bases from J; bases unmatched to any gene: 8. This CDR3 is 16 amino acids long. The CDR3 sequence: CASRRTSGSNTDTQYF. In nucleotides, the CDR3 is TGTGCCAGCCGGCGGACTAGCGGGAGTAATACAGATACGCAGTATTTT.

In its sample, this clone was seen once. The chain is built from TRBV9 and TRBJ2-1; D might be TRBD2 (6 bases). The CDR3 extends over 15 amino acids. The V end was cut by 0 bases, the J end by 8 bases, with 15 bases between. The V gene's germline CDR1 is SGDLS and CDR2 YYNGEE. This chain's CDR3 is CASSVAAGLRDEQFF. The CDR3 DNA reads as TGTGCCAGCAGCGTAGCAGCGGGCCTTAGGGATGAGCAGTTCTTC. Full variable domain (remainder filled in from reference TRBV9 and TRBJ2-1): DSGVTQTPKHLITATGQRVTLRCSPRSGDLSVYWYQQSLDQGLQFLIQYYNGEERAKGNILERFSAQQFPDLHSELNLSSLELGDSALYFCASSVAAGLRDEQFFGPGTRLTVL.

Here the CDR3 reads CASSPDGRGNEKLFF. DNA of the CDR3: TGCGCCAGCAGCCCGGATGGTCGGGGTAATGAAAAACTGTTTTTT. The chain employs TRBV5-1 and TRBJ1-4; D remains ambiguous. The germline V gene encodes CDR1 SGHRS and CDR2 YFSETQ. V was pared by 4 bases and J by 4 bases, with 14 bases between. The CDR3 has 15 residues.

This chain uses TRBV19 with TRBJ2-5; weak D call: TRBD1 (7 bases). The J call may be faulty, since TRBJ2-7 better matches the DNA end. CDR1 LNHDA and CDR2 SQIVND come from the germline V gene (reference sequence). The CDR3 loop spans 14 amino acids. The CDR3 is CASSIAPGGNEQYF. For the CDR3, the DNA is TGTGCCAGTAGTATAGCCCCAGGGGGGAACGAGCAGTACTTC.

This clone has only one observation. V usage is TRBV19 and J usage is TRBJ2-3; D is perhaps TRBD2 (5 bases). Germline V lookup: CDR1 LNHDA, CDR2 SQIVND (reference sequence). V was pared by 4 bases and J by 9 bases, with 11 bases between. This CDR3 comprises 12 residues. CDR3 loop: CASSTRGGTQYF. The CDR3 DNA reads as TGTGCCAGTAGTACTAGAGGCGGGACGCAGTATTTT.

This clone was picked up a small number of times. The chain has TRBV14 and TRBJ2-1; 8 bases map to TRBD2. From germline, CDR1 is SGHDN and CDR2 FVKESK. This CDR3 spans 16 amino acids. J lost 3 bases, V lost 1 base, and 5 bases had no gene match. The CDR3 sequence: CASSQAHSGGYNEQFF. In DNA form, the CDR3 reads TGTGCCAGCAGCCAAGCCCACAGCGGGGGCTACAATGAGCAGTTCTTC.